One sample yielded the 29 T cell receptor beta chains listed below, sequenced in a study of OX40 agonist ivuxolimab in advanced cancers. Profiled with immunoSEQ multiplex PCR; TCRdb holds only in-frame clones, not every one. This sample has about 45,000 clones, with 75% to 85% found just once. The input for sequencing was CD4+ or CD8+ T cells sorted from blood, taken in a trial of the OX40 agonist ivuxolimab. The receptors come from an adult with an advanced solid tumor such as melanoma, head and neck, liver or kidney cancer.

The chain combines TRBV7-2 with TRBJ2-5; D perhaps matches TRBD2 (5 bases). V gave up 4 bases and J gave up 2 bases, with 11 bases separating them. CDR3 length: 14 residues. Germline values: CDR1 SGHTA, CDR2 FQGNSA. The CDR3 DNA reads TGTGCCAGCAGCTCCGGTGGACTTCAAGAGACCCAGTACTTC. Translating gives CASSSGGLQETQYF.

This clone was seen a handful of times. The rearrangement joins TRBV5-6 to TRBJ2-7, with TRBD2 matching over 14 bases. The J segment lost 3 bases and the V segment lost 3 bases, leaving 2 bases of the junction unmatched. The CDR3 runs to 15 residues. Germline-derived CDR1 and CDR2 are SGHDT and YYEEEE. The CDR3 is CASSWGLAGDYEQYF. CDR3 coding DNA: TGTGCCAGCAGCTGGGGACTAGCGGGAGACTACGAGCAGTACTTC.

The rearrangement links TRBV6-6 to TRBJ1-2; D ambiguous. The germline V gene has CDR1 MNHNY and CDR2 SVGAGI (reference sequence). The CDR3 is made up of 11 amino acids. Trimming pared 5 bases from V and 9 bases from J, leaving 10 bases between. The CDR3 DNA follows: TGTGCCAGCAGTAACAGTCTGAGCTACACCTTC. This encodes CASSNSLSYTF.

This clone was counted a few times. This sequence joins TRBV5-1 and TRBJ2-1; tentative D call: TRBD1 (6 bases). Trimming took off 6 bases at V and 8 bases at J, with 18 bases between the two ends. Germline-derived CDR1 and CDR2 are SGHRS and YFSETQ. The CDR3 consists of 14 residues. CDR3 bases: TGCGCCAGCACCTCCCCTGACTCAGGGGATGAGCAGTTCTTC. It yields the protein CASTSPDSGDEQFF.

The J gene is TRBJ1-5, the V gene TRBV30; no definite D call. The V gene's germline CDR1 is GTSNPN and CDR2 SVGIG (reference sequence). The V gene lost 2 bases and the J gene lost 3 bases, with 14 bases spanning the gap. The CDR3 has 15 amino acids. This CDR3 is CAWSIEGADNQPQHF. The CDR3, as DNA: TGTGCCTGGAGTATTGAAGGAGCGGACAATCAGCCCCAGCATTTT.

The V call is TRBV6-5, the J call TRBJ1-2, with D perhaps TRBD1 (6 bases). V lost 6 bases to trimming and J lost 3 bases, with 17 bases between them. The CDR3 consists of 15 residues. The germline gives CDR1 MNHEY, CDR2 SVGAGI. CDR3 coding DNA: TGTGCCAGCAGACATAAACCGGGGGGCTACTATGGCTACACCTTC. Protein sequence: CASRHKPGGYYGYTF.

The chain combines TRBV6-5 with TRBJ1-5; D is unresolved. Germline-derived CDR1 and CDR2 are MNHEY and SVGAGI. The CDR3 is 12 residues long. V was cut by 5 bases and J by 1 base, with 3 bases left in between. This CDR3 is CASSESNQPQHF. In nucleotides, the CDR3 is TGTGCCAGCAGTGAAAGCAATCAGCCCCAGCATTTT.

This rearrangement joins TRBV5-4 to TRBJ1-2; weak D call: TRBD1 (6 bases). The germline V gene encodes CDR1 SGHNT and CDR2 YYREEE (reference sequence). V lost 4 bases and J lost 4, with 20 bases in between. This CDR3 comprises 16 residues. In DNA form, the CDR3 reads TGTGCCAGCAGCACTCCTCAGGGGCTATTCGGCTATGGCTACACCTTC. Encoded protein: CASSTPQGLFGYGYTF.

The rearrangement joins TRBV7-3 to TRBJ1-2; D gene uncertain. This CDR3 has 12 residues. From germline, CDR1 is SGHTA and CDR2 FQGTGA. Trimming stripped 5 bases from V and 1 base from J, with 5 bases between. The CDR3 is CASSPSNYGYTF. In DNA form, the CDR3 reads TGTGCCAGCAGCCCTAGTAACTATGGCTACACCTTC.

As to this clone: This specimen includes other DNA sequences encoding the same CDR3. The J gene is TRBJ2-7, the V gene TRBV19; possibly TRBD1 or TRBD2 for D (5 bases each). Deletions cut 10 bases from V and 2 bases from J, with 12 bases between. This CDR3 is 12 amino acids long. Per the germline V gene, CDR1 is LNHDA and CDR2 is SQIVND (reference sequence). The CDR3 spells CATGTGTYEQYF. CDR3 in DNA: TGTGCCACCGGGACGGGGACCTACGAGCAGTACTTC.

This clone has more than one count but fewer than ten. The rearrangement joins TRBV7-2 to TRBJ1-1, with a tentative D call TRBD1 (6 bases). Per germline, CDR1 SGHTA and CDR2 FQGNSA. The CDR3 covers 15 residues. Trimming took off 1 base at V and 5 bases at J, with 14 bases between the two ends. The CDR3 DNA sequence: TGTGCCAGCAGCTTAGGCCGGGGGCCCGGTACTGAAGCTTTCTTT. Protein product: CASSLGRGPGTEAFF.

This rearrangement joins TRBV4-3 to TRBJ1-2, with 8 nucleotides matching TRBD1. With V trimmed by 4 bases and J by 8 bases, 12 bases remained unmatched. Germline CDR1 and CDR2: LGHNA and YSLEER. The CDR3 loop spans 15 amino acids. In DNA, the CDR3 is TGCGCCAGCAGCCCCAGGACAGGGTCGGGAGGAGGCTACACCTTC. Amino acid sequence: CASSPRTGSGGGYTF.

The chain has TRBV6-6 and TRBJ1-5; 7 bases fit TRBD1. The CDR3 consists of 14 residues. Germline trimming cut 6 bases from V and 3 bases from J; bases unmatched to any gene: 5. In germline, CDR1 is MNHNY, CDR2 SVGAGI (reference sequence). For the CDR3, the DNA is TGTGCCAGCAGACCAGACAGGGTCAATCAGCCCCAGCATTTT. Protein product: CASRPDRVNQPQHF.

The CDR3 bases are TGTGCCAGTAGTATTAACAGGGCAACAGGGGGCAATGAGCAGTTCTTC. It encodes CASSINRATGGNEQFF. The chain joins TRBV19 to TRBJ2-1; 8 bases are a match to TRBD1. V was clipped by 3 bases and J by 6 bases; unmatched bases: 10. This CDR3 comprises 16 residues. Germline assignment: CDR1 LNHDA and CDR2 SQIVND (reference sequence).

This clone was counted only a few times. The genes are TRBV4-3 and TRBJ2-7; no definite D call. Between the trimmed V and J ends, which lost 4 bases and 7 bases, there was a span of 20 bases. Germline-derived CDR1 and CDR2 are LGHNA and YSLEER. The CDR3 spans 15 residues. CDR3: CASSPAVGYTGEQYF. The CDR3 DNA sequence: TGCGCCAGCAGCCCCGCAGTAGGTTATACCGGGGAGCAGTACTTC.

V is TRBV11-2 and J is TRBJ1-4; 8 bases are a match to TRBD1. The CDR3 has 15 residues. Germline CDR1 is SGHAT and CDR2 is FQNNGV. V lost 4 bases and J lost 4; bases outside the gene matches: 5. The CDR3 loop reads CASSSGTGHNEKLFF. CDR3 nucleotides: TGTGCCAGCAGCTCGGGGACAGGCCATAATGAAAAACTGTTTTTT.

This sequence joins TRBV7-9 and TRBJ2-3, with a weak D call TRBD1 (7 bases). V lost 6 bases and J 2 bases, leaving 18 bases between the germline ends. There are 16 residues in the CDR3. CDR1 is SEHNR, CDR2 FQNEAQ, per germline (reference sequence). CDR3 DNA sequence: TGTGCCAGCAGTTTGGAGGGGGCGCTGCCCACAGATACGCAGTATTTT. Translating it yields CASSLEGALPTDTQYF.

This clone was observed once. Here the CDR3 reads CASSRWDITYEQYF. The CDR3 DNA sequence: TGTGCCAGCAGTAGATGGGACATCACCTACGAGCAGTACTTC. This chain joins TRBV27 and TRBJ2-7; possible D gene TRBD1, 6 bases. V was trimmed by 5 bases and J by 2 bases, leaving 13 bases between them. The length of the CDR3 is 14 residues. Per germline, CDR1 MNHEY and CDR2 SMNVEV (reference sequence).

The chain recombines TRBV2 with TRBJ2-7, with no clear D. The germline gives CDR1 SNHLY, CDR2 FYNNEI. The length of the CDR3 is 12 residues. With 10 bases removed from V and 6 bases from J, the gap between germline ends came to 16 bases. DNA of the CDR3: TGTGCCACCCAAAGCACTACACGCGAGCAGTACTTC. This codes for CATQSTTREQYF.

The V call is TRBV6-6, the J call TRBJ2-7, with 15 bases aligning to TRBD2. The CDR3 has 13 residues. V was clipped by 7 bases and J by 11 bases; unmatched bases: 6. CDR1 MNHNY and CDR2 SVGAGI come from the germline V gene (reference sequence). Here the CDR3 DNA reads TGTGCCAGCAATGGACTAGCGGGAGGGGACAAGTACTTC. Protein sequence: CASNGLAGGDKYF.

The table lists this clone with a count of one. This chain joins TRBV27 and TRBJ2-2; D is possibly TRBD1 (6 bases). CDR3 size: 16 residues. V lost 0 bases, J lost 6 bases, and 14 bases lay in between. Germline CDR1 MNHEY, CDR2 SMNVEV (reference sequence). CDR3 sequence reads: CASSLSLAGESGELFF. CDR3 in DNA: TGTGCCAGCAGTTTATCTCTGGCAGGGGAATCCGGGGAGCTGTTTTTT.

The rearrangement links TRBV7-8 to TRBJ2-3; D is possibly TRBD2 (5 bases). Germline CDR1 is SGHVS and CDR2 is FQNEAQ. Trimming left V 5 bases short and J 3 bases short, with 18 bases between. The length of the CDR3 is 16 residues. The CDR3 DNA follows: TGTGCCAGCAGCCCCAACGAAGCGGTGGGGACAGATACGCAGTATTTT. Translated, it gives CASSPNEAVGTDTQYF. The entire variable domain, with the rest obtained from reference TRBV7-8 and TRBJ2-3, is as follows: GAGVSQSPRYKVAKRGQDVALRCDPISGHVSLFWYQQALGQGPEFLTYFQNEAQLDKSGLPSDRFFAERPEGSVSTLKIQRTQQEDSAVYLCASSPNEAVGTDTQYFGPGTRLTVL.

The chain joins TRBV6-1 to TRBJ2-4; 10 bases are a match to TRBD1. This CDR3 contains 12 residues. In germline, CDR1 is MNHNS, CDR2 SASEGT. J gave up 15 bases and V 2 bases, and 4 bases lay outside the gene matches. The chain's CDR3 is CASSETDRGGYF. The CDR3 DNA reads TGTGCCAGCAGTGAAACGGACAGGGGGGGGTACTTC.

This clone was seen just once. This rearrangement joins TRBV4-2 to TRBJ2-1, with TRBD2 matching over 12 bases. Germline V gives CDR1 LGHNA, CDR2 YNFKEQ. The CDR3 covers 16 residues. The J segment lost 4 bases and the V segment lost 1 base, leaving 2 bases of the junction unmatched. The CDR3: CASSQVTSGGYNEQFF. The CDR3 nucleotides read TGTGCCAGCAGCCAAGTGACTAGCGGGGGTTACAATGAGCAGTTCTTC.

This chain joins TRBV10-3 and TRBJ2-7; D not resolved. The CDR3 runs to 11 residues. Trimming stripped 8 bases from V and 4 bases from J, with 9 bases between. The germline CDR1 and CDR2 sequences are ENHRY and SYGVKD. The CDR3 here is CAISDGYEQYF. As DNA, the CDR3 is TGTGCCATCTCCGATGGATACGAGCAGTACTTC.

The CDR3: CASSLGGSEFNEQFF. CDR3 DNA: TGCGCCAGCTCTTTAGGAGGGAGCGAGTTCAATGAGCAGTTCTTC. The chain combines TRBV5-1 with TRBJ2-1, with D possibly matching TRBD2 (6 bases). V lost 7 bases to trimming and J lost 6 bases, with 20 bases between them. From germline, CDR1 is SGHRS and CDR2 YFSETQ. The length of the CDR3 is 15 residues.

The chain uses TRBV5-6 and TRBJ2-1; the D call may be TRBD1 or TRBD2 (5 bases each). This CDR3 is 16 amino acids long. Germline V gene data show CDR1 as SGHDT and CDR2 as YYEEEE. V was cut by 3 bases and J by 5 bases, with 18 bases left in between. CDR3 DNA sequence: TGTGCCAGCAGCTGGGGGACCCCGAGGGGCAACAATGAGCAGTTCTTC. This encodes CASSWGTPRGNNEQFF.

This chain connects TRBV7-9 to TRBJ2-3; 7 positions match TRBD2. The J segment lost 6 bases and the V segment lost 5 bases, leaving 8 bases of the junction unmatched. The CDR3 length is 14 residues. Germline loops: CDR1 SEHNR, CDR2 FQNEAQ (reference sequence). The CDR3 is CASSPRTSQDTQYF. The CDR3 DNA reads as TGTGCCAGCAGCCCCCGGACTAGTCAGGATACGCAGTATTTT. Full variable domain (missing parts from reference TRBV7-9 and TRBJ2-3): DTGVSQNPRHKITKRGQNVTFRCDPISEHNRLYWYRQTLGQGPEFLTYFQNEAQLEKSRLLSDRFSAERPKGSFSTLEIQRTEQGDSAMYLCASSPRTSQDTQYFGPGTRLTVL.

This clone came up once. J is TRBJ2-6 and V is TRBV7-9; D call uncertain. The germline gives CDR1 SEHNR, CDR2 FQNEAQ (reference sequence). The CDR3 extends over 15 amino acids. CDR3: CAAPQGSSGANVLTF. For the CDR3, the DNA is TGTGCAGCCCCCCAAGGGTCCTCTGGGGCCAACGTCCTGACTTTC.